These 5 T cell receptor beta chains originate from one sample sequenced in a study of blood T cell repertoires in COVID-19 (dated by TCRdb to the early 2020s). Library prep was done by the immunoSEQ multiplex PCR assay. This is the immuneACCESS table as TCRdb keeps it, with only in-frame sequences that have V and J called. A part of the clones is gone; compared with another copy, unresolved V genes explain less than half, and the rest is unexplained. This sample gives about 38,000 clones in total; about two thirds of them show up just once. Of the sample, more than 9% falls within the top ten clones. Sequenced input: peripheral blood. The receptor source for this set is a man between 65 and 79 years old with COVID-19, enrolled during active disease.

The chain carries TRBV14 and TRBJ1-6, with D possibly matching TRBD1 (6 bases). The CDR3 is 14 residues long. V lost 5 bases and J lost 7, with 12 bases in between. Germline V gene data show CDR1 as SGHDN and CDR2 as FVKESK. The CDR3 nucleotides are TGTGCCAGCAGCATGCGCACAGGGAATTCACCCCTCCACTTT. Its translation: CASSMRTGNSPLHF.

This clone occurred a few times. In nucleotides, the CDR3 is TGTGCCAGCAGCTTAGTAGGTCGGGGCAGGGGAAGCTATGGCTACACCTTC. Its protein is CASSLVGRGRGSYGYTF. This rearrangement joins TRBV7-8 to TRBJ1-2, with D tentatively TRBD1 (6 bases). Trimming stripped 1 base from V and 4 bases from J, with 19 bases between. Germline CDR1 SGHVS, CDR2 FQNEAQ. The CDR3 extends over 17 amino acids.

The J gene is TRBJ1-5, the V gene TRBV5-1; D perhaps matches TRBD1 (5 bases). V lost 0 bases, J lost 0 bases, and 10 bases lay in between. This CDR3 has 16 residues. Germline V lookup: CDR1 SGHRS, CDR2 YFSETQ. CDR3 in DNA: TGCGCCAGCAGCTTGGGTGGGGCGAATAGCAATCAGCCCCAGCATTTT. As protein: CASSLGGANSNQPQHF. The variable domain in full, with the rest retrieved from reference TRBV5-1 and TRBJ1-5, is KAGVTQTPRYLIKTRGQQVTLSCSPISGHRSVSWYQQTPGQGLQFLFEYFSETQRNKGNFPGRFSGRQFSNSRSEMNVSTLELGDSALYLCASSLGGANSNQPQHFGDGTRLSIL.

This clone was counted only a few times. The rearrangement links TRBV19 to TRBJ2-7, with D possibly matching TRBD2 (6 bases). V dropped 1 base and J dropped 7 bases, with 17 bases sitting between them. CDR1 is LNHDA, CDR2 SQIVND, per germline (reference sequence). The CDR3 runs to 15 residues. CDR3 amino acids: CASSIVSGGRREQYF. CDR3 in DNA: TGTGCCAGTAGTATAGTATCCGGGGGAAGGAGGGAGCAGTACTTC.

DNA of the CDR3: TGCGCCAGCAGCCTAAAGACAGACCAAGAGACCCAGTACTTC. Translating it yields CASSLKTDQETQYF. This rearrangement joins TRBV5-1 to TRBJ2-5; possibly TRBD1 for D (5 bases). Germline CDR1 reads SGHRS; CDR2 reads YFSETQ. CDR3 length: 14 amino acids. Trimming pared 4 bases from V and 0 bases from J, leaving 10 bases between.